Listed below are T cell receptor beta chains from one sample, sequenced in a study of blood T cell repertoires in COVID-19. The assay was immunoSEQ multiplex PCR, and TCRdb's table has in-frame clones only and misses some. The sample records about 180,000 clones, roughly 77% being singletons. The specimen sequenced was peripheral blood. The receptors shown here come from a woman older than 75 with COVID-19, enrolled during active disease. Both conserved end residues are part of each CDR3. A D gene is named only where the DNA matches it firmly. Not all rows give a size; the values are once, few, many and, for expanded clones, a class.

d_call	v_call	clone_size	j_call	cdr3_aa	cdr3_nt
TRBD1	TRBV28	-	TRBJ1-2	CASSFDGTGGGSYGYTF	TGTGCCAGCAGTTTCGACGGGACAGGGGGAGGTAGCTATGGCTACACCTTC
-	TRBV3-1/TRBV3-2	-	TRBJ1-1	CASSLRNTEAFF	TGTGCCAGCAGCCTTAGGAACACTGAAGCTTTCTTT
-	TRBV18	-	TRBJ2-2	CASSPQGGTNTGELFF	TGTGCCAGCTCACCACAAGGCGGGACGAACACCGGGGAGCTGTTTTTT
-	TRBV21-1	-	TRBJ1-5	CASSKERPPVECQPQHF	TGTGCCAGCAGCAAAGAGAGGCCCCCGGTTGAATGTCAGCCCCAGCATTTT
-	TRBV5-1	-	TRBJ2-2	CASSFTTNTGELFF	TGCGCCAGCAGCTTTACAACGAACACCGGGGAGCTGTTTTTT
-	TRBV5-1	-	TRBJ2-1	CASSLTLGLSGLLSYNEQFF	TGCGCCAGCAGCTTGACACTGGGCCTTAGCGGCTTATTATCCTACAATGAGCAGTTCTTC
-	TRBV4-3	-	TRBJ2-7	CASSQDLAGGQYEQYF	TGCGCCAGCAGCCAAGATTTAGCCGGGGGGCAGTACGAGCAGTACTTC
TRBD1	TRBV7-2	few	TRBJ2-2	CASSPGTVDTGELFF	TGTGCCAGCAGCCCCGGGACAGTTGACACCGGGGAGCTGTTTTTT
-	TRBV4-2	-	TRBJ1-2	CASSQDQNYGYTF	TGTGCCAGCAGCCAAGACCAAAACTATGGCTACACCTTC
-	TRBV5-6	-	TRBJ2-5	CASSFLVQETQYF	TGTGCCAGCAGCTTTCTCGTACAAGAGACCCAGTACTTC
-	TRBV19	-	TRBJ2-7	CASIYGPQVSPYEQYF	TGTGCCAGTATCTATGGGCCGCAGGTTTCTCCTTACGAGCAGTACTTC
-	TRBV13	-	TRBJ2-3	CASSPGTSTDTQYF	TGTGCCAGCAGCCCCGGGACTAGCACAGATACGCAGTATTTT
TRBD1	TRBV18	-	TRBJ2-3	CASSPPGTGSSDTQYF	TGTGCCAGCTCACCGCCCGGGACAGGGTCGTCAGATACGCAGTATTTT
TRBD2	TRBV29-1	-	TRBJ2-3	CSVVGGERIDTQYF	TGCAGCGTTGTGGGGGGGGAGAGAATAGATACGCAGTATTTT
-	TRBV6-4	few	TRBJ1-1	CASKKGWNTEAFF	TGTGCCAGCAAGAAGGGGTGGAACACTGAAGCTTTCTTT
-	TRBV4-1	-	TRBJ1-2	CASSQDLGARSYGYTF	TGCGCCAGCAGCCAAGATCTTGGGGCCAGGAGCTATGGCTACACCTTC
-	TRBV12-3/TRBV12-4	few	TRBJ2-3	CASSGTEVPTQYF	TGTGCCAGCAGTGGGACTGAGGTACCGACGCAGTATTTT
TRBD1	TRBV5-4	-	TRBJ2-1	CASSWGERTGRYEQFF	TGTGCCAGCAGCTGGGGGGAGAGGACAGGGCGGTATGAGCAGTTCTTC